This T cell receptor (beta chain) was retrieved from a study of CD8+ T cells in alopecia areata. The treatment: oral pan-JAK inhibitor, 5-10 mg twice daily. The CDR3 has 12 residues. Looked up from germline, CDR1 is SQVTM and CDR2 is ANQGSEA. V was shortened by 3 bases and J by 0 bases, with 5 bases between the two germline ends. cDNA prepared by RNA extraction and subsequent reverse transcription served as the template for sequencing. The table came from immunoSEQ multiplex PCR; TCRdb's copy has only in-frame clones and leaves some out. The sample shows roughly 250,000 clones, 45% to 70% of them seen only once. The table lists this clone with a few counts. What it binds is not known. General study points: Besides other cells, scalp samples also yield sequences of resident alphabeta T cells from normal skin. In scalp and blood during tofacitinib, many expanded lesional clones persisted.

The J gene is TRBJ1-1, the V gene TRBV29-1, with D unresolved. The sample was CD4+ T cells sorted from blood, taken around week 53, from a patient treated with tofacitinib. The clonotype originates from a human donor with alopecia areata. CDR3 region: CSVDRLNTEAFF. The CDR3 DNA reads TGCAGCGTTGACAGACTGAACACTGAAGCTTTCTTT.